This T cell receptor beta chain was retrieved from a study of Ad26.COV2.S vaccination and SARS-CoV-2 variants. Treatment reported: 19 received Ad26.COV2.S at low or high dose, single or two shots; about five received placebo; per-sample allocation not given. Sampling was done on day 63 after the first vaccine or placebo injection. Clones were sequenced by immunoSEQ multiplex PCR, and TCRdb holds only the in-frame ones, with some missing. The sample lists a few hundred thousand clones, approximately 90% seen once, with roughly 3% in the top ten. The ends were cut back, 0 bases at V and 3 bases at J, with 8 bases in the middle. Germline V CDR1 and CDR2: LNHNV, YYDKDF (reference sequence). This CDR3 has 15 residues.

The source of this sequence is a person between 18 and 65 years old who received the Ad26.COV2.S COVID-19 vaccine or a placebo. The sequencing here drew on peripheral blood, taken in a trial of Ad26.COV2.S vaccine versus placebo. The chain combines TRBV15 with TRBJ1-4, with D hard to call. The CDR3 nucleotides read TGTGCCACCAGCAGAGAGGTAGCAGCTAATGAAAAACTGTTTTTT. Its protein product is CATSREVAANEKLFF.